The present TCR beta chain was sequenced within a study of T cell responses to AZD1222 COVID-19 vaccine. Study-level points and caveats: Spike-specific TCR repertoires showed rising breadth and depth after two AZD1222 doses. It should be noted that donors were predominantly white British and more often female, and clonal diversity was possibly underestimated.

The CDR3 runs 15 residues. V was trimmed by 3 bases and J by 3 bases, leaving 13 bases between them. CDR1 and CDR2 (germline): SGHRS, YFSETQ. Sequenced by immunoSEQ multiplex PCR; TCRdb stores in-frame clones only, minus some. This table holds hundreds of thousands of clones, 85% to 95% found once. This clone occurred once. No antigen is known for it. The sequence was obtained from an adult in good health. The chain recombines TRBV5-1 with TRBJ2-1, with D uncertain. This specimen was peripheral blood, taken on day 0 of MenACWY control vaccination. The CDR3 region is CASSSGSENYNEQFF. The CDR3 bases are TGCGCCAGCAGCTCGGGCAGCGAGAACTACAATGAGCAGTTCTTC.